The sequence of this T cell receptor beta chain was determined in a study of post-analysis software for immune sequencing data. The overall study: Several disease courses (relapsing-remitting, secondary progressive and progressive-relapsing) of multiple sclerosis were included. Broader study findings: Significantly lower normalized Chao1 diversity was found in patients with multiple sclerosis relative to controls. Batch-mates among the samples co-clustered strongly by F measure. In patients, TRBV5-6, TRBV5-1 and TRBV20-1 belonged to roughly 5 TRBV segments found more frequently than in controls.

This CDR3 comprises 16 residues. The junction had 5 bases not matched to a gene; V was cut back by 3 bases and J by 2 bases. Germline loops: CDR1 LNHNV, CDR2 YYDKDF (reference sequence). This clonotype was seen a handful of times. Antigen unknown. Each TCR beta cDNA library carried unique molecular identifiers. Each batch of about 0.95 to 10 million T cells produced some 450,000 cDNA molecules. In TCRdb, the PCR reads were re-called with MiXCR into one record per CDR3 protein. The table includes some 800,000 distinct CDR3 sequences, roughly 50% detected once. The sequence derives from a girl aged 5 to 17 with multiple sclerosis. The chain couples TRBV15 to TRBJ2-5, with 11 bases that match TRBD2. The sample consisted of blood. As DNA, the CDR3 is TGTGCCACCAGCAGCGACCTAGCGGGGGGACAAGAGACCCAGTACTTC. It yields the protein CATSSDLAGGQETQYF.